This entry describes one TCR beta chain. Study processing details: Amplification of reference gene primers was used by the study to estimate nucleated cell counts. TCRdb keeps only in-frame clones here, not all; method: immunoSEQ multiplex PCR. That table supplies the V and J calls and clone size; D and trimming were determined from the DNA. The table shows 310,000 or so clones, with around nine tenths occurring only once. The data derive from a study of blood T cell repertoires in COVID-19. Recruitment covered 20 to 25 US areas and drew participants whose ages spanned roughly 18 to 90 years. Cohort placement rested on clinical history that participants reported themselves. CDR3 length: 14 residues. Trimming took off 5 bases at V and 4 bases at J, with 15 bases between the two ends. CDR1 is SGHTA and CDR2 is FQGNSA in the germline V gene.

The chain couples TRBV7-2 to TRBJ2-7; D perhaps matches TRBD2 (6 bases). Specimen: PBMCs or T cells enriched from blood (not recorded which). The TCR was taken from a woman aged 40-49 years who had recovered from COVID-19. The CDR3 DNA follows: TGTGCCAGCAGCGAAGGGACTTCTACTTACGAGCAGTACTTC. This translates into CASSEGTSTYEQYF.